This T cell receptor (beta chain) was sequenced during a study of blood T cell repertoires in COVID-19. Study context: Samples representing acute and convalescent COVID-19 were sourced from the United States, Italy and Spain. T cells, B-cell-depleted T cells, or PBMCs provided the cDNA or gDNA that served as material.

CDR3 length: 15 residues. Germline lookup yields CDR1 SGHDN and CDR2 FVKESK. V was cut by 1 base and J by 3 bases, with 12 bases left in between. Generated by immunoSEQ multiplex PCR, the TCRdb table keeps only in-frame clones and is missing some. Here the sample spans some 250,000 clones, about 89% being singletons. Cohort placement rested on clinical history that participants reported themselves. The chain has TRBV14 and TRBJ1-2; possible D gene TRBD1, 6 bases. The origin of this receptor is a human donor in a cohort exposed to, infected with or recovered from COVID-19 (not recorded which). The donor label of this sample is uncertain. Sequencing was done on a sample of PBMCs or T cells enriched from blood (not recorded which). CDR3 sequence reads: CASSQGSTGHYGYTF. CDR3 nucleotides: TGTGCCAGCAGCCAAGGAAGCACAGGGCACTATGGCTACACCTTC.